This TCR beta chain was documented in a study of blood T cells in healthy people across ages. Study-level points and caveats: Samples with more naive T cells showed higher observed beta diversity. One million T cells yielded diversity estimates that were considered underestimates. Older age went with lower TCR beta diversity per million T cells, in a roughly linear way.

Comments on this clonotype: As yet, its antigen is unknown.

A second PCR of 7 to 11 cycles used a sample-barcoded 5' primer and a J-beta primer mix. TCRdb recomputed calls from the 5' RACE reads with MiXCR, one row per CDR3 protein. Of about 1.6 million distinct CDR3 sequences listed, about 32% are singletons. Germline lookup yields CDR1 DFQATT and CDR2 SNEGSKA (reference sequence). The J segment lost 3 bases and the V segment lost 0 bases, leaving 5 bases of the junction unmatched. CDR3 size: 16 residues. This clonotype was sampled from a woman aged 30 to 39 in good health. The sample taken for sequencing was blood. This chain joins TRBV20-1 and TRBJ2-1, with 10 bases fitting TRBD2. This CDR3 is CSARDTSGAHYNEQFF. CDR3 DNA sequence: TGCAGTGCTAGAGATACTAGCGGGGCCCACTACAATGAGCAGTTCTTC.